What follows is one T cell receptor (beta chain) and its context. V lost 0 bases and J 0 bases, leaving 7 bases between the germline ends. The CDR3 has 14 amino acids. Germline CDR1 reads SGHRS; CDR2 reads YFSETQ. The PCR contained 60 Vbeta and 13 Jbeta primers. Using immunoSEQ multiplex PCR, the repertoire was profiled, and TCRdb retains in-frame clones only, with some absent. In the table there are 150,000 to 180,000 clones, 65% to 85% of which are singletons. The sample is drawn from a study of cytomegalovirus exposure and HLA in healthy donors. The V call is TRBV5-1, the J call TRBJ2-7; the D gene is possibly TRBD1 (5 bases). The clonotype comes from a young man in good health and CMV-seronegative. The sequencing sample was made of PBMCs. The CDR3 bases are TGCGCCAGCAGCTTGGACAGGCACTCCTACGAGCAGTACGTC. It specifies CASSLDRHSYEQYV.